This T cell receptor beta chain was sequenced in a study of cytomegalovirus exposure and HLA in healthy donors. Germline lookup yields CDR1 MNHEY and CDR2 SVGAGI. Trimming took 5 bases from V and 2 from J; bases not matched to a gene: 7. This CDR3 comprises 15 residues. The PCR was carried out with 60 Vbeta primers and 13 Jbeta primers. Clones were read by immunoSEQ multiplex PCR, and TCRdb kept only the in-frame ones, dropping some. In the table there are about 150,000 clones, roughly 77% of which are singletons. The sequenced material came from PBMCs. The chain carries TRBV6-5 and TRBJ2-7, with 9 bases lining up with TRBD1. This receptor was identified in a human donor in good health. CDR3 amino acids: CASSRDRASPYEQYF. CDR3 DNA sequence: TGTGCCAGCAGTCGGGACAGGGCTTCTCCCTACGAGCAGTACTTC.